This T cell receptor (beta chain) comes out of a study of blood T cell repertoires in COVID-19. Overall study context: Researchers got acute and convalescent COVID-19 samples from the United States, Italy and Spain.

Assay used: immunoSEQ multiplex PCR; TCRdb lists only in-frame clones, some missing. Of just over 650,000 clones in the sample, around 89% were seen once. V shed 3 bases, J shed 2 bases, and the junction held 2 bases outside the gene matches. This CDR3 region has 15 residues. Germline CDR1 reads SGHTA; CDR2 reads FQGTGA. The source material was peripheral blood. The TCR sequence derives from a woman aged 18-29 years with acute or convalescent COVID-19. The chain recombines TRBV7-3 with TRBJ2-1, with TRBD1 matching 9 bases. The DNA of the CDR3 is TGTGCCAGCAGCTTTGGACAGGGGACCTACAATGAGCAGTTCTTC. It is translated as CASSFGQGTYNEQFF.